Listed below are T cell receptor beta chains from one sample, sequenced in a study of T-cell reconstitution after alpha-beta-depleted transplantation in children. TCRdb reprocessed the PCR reads with MiXCR, giving one entry per CDR3 protein. The repertoire includes about 460,000 distinct CDR3 sequences, more than 9.5% of them detected once, and 12% to 15% sits in the top ten. The material was PBMCs, mostly from graft donor cells, obtained 180 days after TCRalphabeta/CD19-depleted stem cell transplant. The receptors stem from a female patient aged 2-15 years who had a stem cell transplant for aplastic anemia, so the T cells may come from the graft donor. Both conserved end residues are part of each CDR3. The order of the fields is clone size, J gene, V gene, D gene, CDR3 protein, CDR3 DNA. A D gene is named only where the DNA matches it firmly. The listing skips clone size in some rows; elsewhere it reads once, few, many or a size class.

>-|TRBJ2-2|TRBV6-2/TRBV6-3|TRBD2
CASRGSGRTGELFF
TGTGCCAGTCGTGGTAGCGGGAGAACCGGGGAGCTGTTTTTT
>few|TRBJ1-3|TRBV28|-
CASSSPPTIYF
TGTGCCAGCAGTTCCCCCCCCACCATATATTTT
>-|TRBJ2-1|TRBV4-1|-
CASSQDRALAVRNEQFF
TGCGCCAGCAGCCAAGATCGTGCTCTTGCTGTCCGCAATGAGCAGTTCTTC
>-|TRBJ2-1|TRBV28|TRBD1
CASSFLSLTGGNEQFF
TGTGCCAGCAGTTTCCTCTCACTAACAGGGGGCAATGAGCAGTTCTTC
>-|TRBJ2-5|TRBV6-5|TRBD1
CASSYSRTGRETQYF
TGTGCCAGCAGTTACTCACGGACAGGGAGAGAGACCCAGTACTTC
>few|TRBJ2-3|TRBV6-2/TRBV6-3|-
CASSYNFGSSADTQYF
TGTGCCAGCAGTTACAACTTTGGCAGTTCGGCAGATACGCAGTATTTT
>few|TRBJ2-1|TRBV20-1|-
CSARPGQTNNEQFF
TGCAGTGCGCGTCCGGGACAAACAAACAATGAGCAGTTCTTC
>few|TRBJ2-2|TRBV30|-
CAWSVLLRNTGELFF
TGTGCCTGGAGTGTTTTACTACGGAACACCGGGGAGCTGTTTTTT
>-|TRBJ1-2|TRBV12-3/TRBV12-4|-
CASSLRGEEGYTF
TGTGCCAGCAGTTTACGGGGCGAGGAAGGCTACACCTTC
>few|TRBJ2-5|TRBV12-3/TRBV12-4|TRBD1
CASSPWTGVRETQYF
TGTGCCAGCAGTCCCTGGACAGGGGTAAGGGAGACCCAGTACTTC
>-|TRBJ1-1|TRBV7-8|-
CASSLGMLCEAFF
TGTGCCAGCAGCTTAGGGATGCTCTGTGAAGCTTTCTTT
>many|TRBJ2-3|TRBV5-1|TRBD2
CASSLGSSGSTDTQYF
TGCGCCAGCAGCTTGGGGTCTAGCGGGAGCACAGATACGCAGTATTTT
>-|TRBJ2-5|TRBV20-1|TRBD2
CSARRGGGDQETQYF
TGCAGTGCTAGACGGGGGGGCGGAGACCAAGAGACCCAGTACTTC
>few|TRBJ1-5|TRBV25-1|-
CASSEFKVNQPQHF
TGTGCCAGCAGTGAATTTAAAGTAAATCAGCCCCAGCATTTT
>-|TRBJ2-1|TRBV9|TRBD1
CASSGGQGAGNEQFF
TGTGCCAGCAGCGGGGGACAGGGGGCAGGCAATGAGCAGTTCTTC
>-|TRBJ2-3|TRBV4-3|-
CASSQDPGRPPGDTQYF
TGCGCCAGCAGCCAAGATCCAGGCAGGCCACCAGGGGATACGCAGTATTTT
>few|TRBJ2-3|TRBV11-1|TRBD2
CASSHGRSGTYSTDTQYF
TGTGCCAGCAGCCACGGACGGAGCGGGACTTATAGCACAGATACGCAGTATTTT
>-|TRBJ2-7|TRBV20-1|-
CSASPAEAYEQYF
TGCAGTGCTAGCCCAGCGGAGGCCTACGAGCAGTACTTC
>-|TRBJ1-5|TRBV12-5|TRBD1
CASGSGQGSNQPQHF
TGTGCTAGTGGCTCGGGACAGGGAAGCAATCAGCCCCAGCATTTT
>few|TRBJ2-5|TRBV7-9|TRBD1
CAAGDRGPLVKTQYF
TGTGCCGCCGGAGACAGGGGGCCCCTCGTAAAGACCCAGTACTTC
>-|TRBJ2-3|TRBV12-3/TRBV12-4|TRBD2
CASSLTSGIQKDTDTQYF
TGTGCCAGCAGTTTAACTAGCGGGATACAGAAAGACACAGATACGCAGTATTTT
>-|TRBJ2-1|TRBV12-3/TRBV12-4|-
CASSLMGTPLEQFF
TGTGCCAGCAGTTTAATGGGGACTCCTCTTGAGCAGTTCTTC
>many|TRBJ2-5|TRBV5-1|-
CASTPGGYIGETQYF
TGCGCCAGCACCCCCGGGGGCTACATCGGAGAGACCCAGTACTTC
>few|TRBJ2-1|TRBV6-5|TRBD2
CASSFFARDPTGGEQFF
TGTGCCAGCAGTTTCTTCGCCCGGGACCCAACGGGGGGTGAGCAGTTCTTC
>few|TRBJ1-1|TRBV29-1|-
CSVPSGGLNTEAFF
TGCAGCGTTCCCTCGGGGGGGCTTAATACTGAAGCTTTCTTT
>-|TRBJ2-1|TRBV29-1|TRBD2
CSVGTSADNEQFF
TGCAGCGTCGGGACTAGCGCCGACAATGAGCAGTTCTTC
>many|TRBJ2-7|TRBV27|-
CASSFGHYYEQYF
TGTGCCAGCAGTTTCGGCCACTACTACGAGCAGTACTTC
>few|TRBJ2-2|TRBV5-5|-
CASTNLQGSGELFF
TGTGCCAGCACTAACCTCCAGGGGTCCGGGGAGCTGTTTTTT
>-|TRBJ2-1|TRBV7-9|-
CASSLSHGAYNEQFF
TGTGCCAGCAGCTTAAGCCACGGGGCCTACAATGAGCAGTTCTTC
>few|TRBJ1-5|TRBV6-2/TRBV6-3|TRBD1
CASKVGTGERQPQHF
TGTGCCAGCAAGGTCGGGACAGGGGAGCGGCAGCCCCAGCATTTT
>few|TRBJ1-4|TRBV7-2|-
CASSLAKIPGLNEKLFF
TGTGCCAGCAGCTTAGCGAAGATCCCAGGGCTTAACGAAAAACTGTTTTTT